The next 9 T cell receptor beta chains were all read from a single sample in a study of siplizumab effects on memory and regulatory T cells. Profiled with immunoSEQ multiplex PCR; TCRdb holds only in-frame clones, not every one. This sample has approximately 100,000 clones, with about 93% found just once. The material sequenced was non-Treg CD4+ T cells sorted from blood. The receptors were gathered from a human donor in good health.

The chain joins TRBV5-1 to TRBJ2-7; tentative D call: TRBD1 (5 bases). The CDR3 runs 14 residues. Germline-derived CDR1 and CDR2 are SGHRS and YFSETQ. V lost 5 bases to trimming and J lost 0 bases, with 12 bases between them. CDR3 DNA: TGCGCCAGCAGATACGACAGCTCCTCCTACGAGCAGTACTTC. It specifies CASRYDSSSYEQYF.

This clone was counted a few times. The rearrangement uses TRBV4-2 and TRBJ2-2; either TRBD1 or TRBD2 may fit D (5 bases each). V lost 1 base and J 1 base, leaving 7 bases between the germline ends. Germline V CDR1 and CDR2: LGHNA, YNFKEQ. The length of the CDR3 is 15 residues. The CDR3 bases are TGTGCCAGCAGCCAAGTGGGGGAGAACACCGGGGAGCTGTTTTTT. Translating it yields CASSQVGENTGELFF.

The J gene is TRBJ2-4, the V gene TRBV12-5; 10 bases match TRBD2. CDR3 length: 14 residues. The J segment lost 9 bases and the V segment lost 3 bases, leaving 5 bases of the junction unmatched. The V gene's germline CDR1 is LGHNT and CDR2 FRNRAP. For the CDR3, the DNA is TGTGCTAGTGGTTTAGCGGGAGGGCCGAGCATTCAGTACTTC. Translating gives CASGLAGGPSIQYF. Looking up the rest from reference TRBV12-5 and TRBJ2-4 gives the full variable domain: DARVTQTPRHKVTEMGQEVTMRCQPILGHNTVFWYRQTMMQGLELLAYFRNRAPLDDSGMPKDRFSAEMPDATLATLKIQPSEPRDSAVYFCASGLAGGPSIQYFGAGTRLSVL.

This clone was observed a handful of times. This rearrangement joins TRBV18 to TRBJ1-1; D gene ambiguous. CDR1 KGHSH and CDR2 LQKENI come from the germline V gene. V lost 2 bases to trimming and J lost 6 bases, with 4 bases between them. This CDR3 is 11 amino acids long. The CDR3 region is CASSPRAEAFF. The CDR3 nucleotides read TGTGCCAGCTCACCAAGGGCTGAAGCTTTCTTT.

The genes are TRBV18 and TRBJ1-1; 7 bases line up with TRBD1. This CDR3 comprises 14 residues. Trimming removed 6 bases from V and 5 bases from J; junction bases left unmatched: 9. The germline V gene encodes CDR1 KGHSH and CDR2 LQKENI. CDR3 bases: TGTGCCAGCTCCCTACCGGGACAGCGGACTGAAGCTTTCTTT. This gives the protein CASSLPGQRTEAFF.

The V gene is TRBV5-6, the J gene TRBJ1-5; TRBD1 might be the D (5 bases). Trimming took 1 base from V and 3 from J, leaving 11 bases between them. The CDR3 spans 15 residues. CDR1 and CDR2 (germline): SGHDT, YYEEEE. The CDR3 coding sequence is TGTGCCAGCAGCTTGCTTTCCAGGGACAATCAGCCCCAGCATTTT. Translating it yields CASSLLSRDNQPQHF.

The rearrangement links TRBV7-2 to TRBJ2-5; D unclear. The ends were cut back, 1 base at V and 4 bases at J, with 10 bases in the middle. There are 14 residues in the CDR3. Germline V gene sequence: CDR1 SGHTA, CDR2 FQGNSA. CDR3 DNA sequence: TGTGCCAGCAGCTTAGTTCCGGAAATAGAGACCCAGTACTTC. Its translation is CASSLVPEIETQYF.

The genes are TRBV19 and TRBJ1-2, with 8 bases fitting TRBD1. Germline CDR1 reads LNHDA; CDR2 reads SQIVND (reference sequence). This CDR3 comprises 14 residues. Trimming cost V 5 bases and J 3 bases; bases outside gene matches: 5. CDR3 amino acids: CASSDQGADYGYTF. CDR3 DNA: TGTGCCAGTAGTGATCAGGGGGCGGACTATGGCTACACCTTC.

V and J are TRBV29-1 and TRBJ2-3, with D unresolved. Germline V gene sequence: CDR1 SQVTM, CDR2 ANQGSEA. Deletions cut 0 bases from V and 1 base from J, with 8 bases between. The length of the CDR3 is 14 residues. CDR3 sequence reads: CSVEDRGRTDTQYF. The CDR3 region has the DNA TGCAGCGTTGAAGATCGCGGACGCACAGATACGCAGTATTTT.